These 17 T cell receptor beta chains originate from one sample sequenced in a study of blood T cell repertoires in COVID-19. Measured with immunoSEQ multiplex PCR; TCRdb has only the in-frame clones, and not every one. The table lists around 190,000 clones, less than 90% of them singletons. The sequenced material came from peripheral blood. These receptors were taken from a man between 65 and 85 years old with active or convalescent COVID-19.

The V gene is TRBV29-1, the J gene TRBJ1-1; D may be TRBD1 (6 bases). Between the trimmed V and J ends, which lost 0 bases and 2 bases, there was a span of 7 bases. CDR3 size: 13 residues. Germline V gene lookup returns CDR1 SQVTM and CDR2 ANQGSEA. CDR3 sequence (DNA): TGCAGCGTTGAAGAGGGGACAAACACTGAAGCTTTCTTT. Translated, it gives CSVEEGTNTEAFF.

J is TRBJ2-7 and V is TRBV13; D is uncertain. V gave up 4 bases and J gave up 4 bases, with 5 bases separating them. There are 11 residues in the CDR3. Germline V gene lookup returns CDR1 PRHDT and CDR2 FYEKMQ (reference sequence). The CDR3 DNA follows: TGTGCCAGCAGCTCCAAATACGAGCAGTACTTC. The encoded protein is CASSSKYEQYF.

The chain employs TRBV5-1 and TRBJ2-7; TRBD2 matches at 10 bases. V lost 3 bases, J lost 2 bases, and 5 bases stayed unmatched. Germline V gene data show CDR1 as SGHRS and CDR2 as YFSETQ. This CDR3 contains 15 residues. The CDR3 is CASSSGLARTYEQYF. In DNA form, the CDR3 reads TGCGCCAGCAGCTCGGGACTAGCGAGGACCTACGAGCAGTACTTC. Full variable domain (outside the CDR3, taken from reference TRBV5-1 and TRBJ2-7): KAGVTQTPRYLIKTRGQQVTLSCSPISGHRSVSWYQQTPGQGLQFLFEYFSETQRNKGNFPGRFSGRQFSNSRSEMNVSTLELGDSALYLCASSSGLARTYEQYFGPGTRLTVT.

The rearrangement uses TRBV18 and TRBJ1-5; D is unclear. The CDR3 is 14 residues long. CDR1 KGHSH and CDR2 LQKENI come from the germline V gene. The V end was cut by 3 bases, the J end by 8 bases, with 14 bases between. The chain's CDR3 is CASSPTSSGEPQHF. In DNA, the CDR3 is TGTGCCAGCTCACCTACTTCCTCAGGCGAGCCCCAGCATTTT.

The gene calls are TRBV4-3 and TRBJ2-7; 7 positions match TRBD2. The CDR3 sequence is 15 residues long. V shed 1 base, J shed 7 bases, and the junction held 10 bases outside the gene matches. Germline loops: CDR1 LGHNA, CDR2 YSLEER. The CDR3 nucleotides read TGCGCCAGCAGCCAAGTGGGGGAGGGAAATGAGGAGCAGTACTTC. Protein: CASSQVGEGNEEQYF.

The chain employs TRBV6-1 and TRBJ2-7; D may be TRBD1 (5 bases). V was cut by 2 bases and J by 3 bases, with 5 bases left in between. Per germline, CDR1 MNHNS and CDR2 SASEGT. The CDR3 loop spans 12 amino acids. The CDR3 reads CASSEQGYEQYF. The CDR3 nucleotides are TGTGCCAGCAGTGAACAGGGCTACGAGCAGTACTTC.

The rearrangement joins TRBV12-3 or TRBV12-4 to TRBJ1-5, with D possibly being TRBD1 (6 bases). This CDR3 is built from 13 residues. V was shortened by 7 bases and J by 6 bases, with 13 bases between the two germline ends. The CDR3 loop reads CASTQKGGQPQHF. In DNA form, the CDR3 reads TGTGCCAGCACCCAAAAAGGGGGTCAGCCCCAGCATTTT.

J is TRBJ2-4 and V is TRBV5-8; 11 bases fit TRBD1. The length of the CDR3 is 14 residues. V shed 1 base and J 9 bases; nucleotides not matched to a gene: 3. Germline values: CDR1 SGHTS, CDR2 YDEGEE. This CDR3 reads CASSLRDRGTIQYF. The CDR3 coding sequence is TGTGCCAGCAGCTTGCGGGACAGGGGGACCATTCAGTACTTC.

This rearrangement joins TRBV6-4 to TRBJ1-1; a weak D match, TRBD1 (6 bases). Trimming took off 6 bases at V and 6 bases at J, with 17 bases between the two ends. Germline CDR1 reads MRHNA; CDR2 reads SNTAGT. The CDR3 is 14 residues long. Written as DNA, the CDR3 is TGTGCCAGCAGGATGAGGGGGAGTTCGGCTGAAGCTTTCTTT. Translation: CASRMRGSSAEAFF.

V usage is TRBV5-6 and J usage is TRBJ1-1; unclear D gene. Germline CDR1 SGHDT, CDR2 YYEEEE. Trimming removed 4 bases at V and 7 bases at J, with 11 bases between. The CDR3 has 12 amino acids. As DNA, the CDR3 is TGTGCCAGCAGCCGGAGGGTCGGTGAAGCTTTCTTT. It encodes CASSRRVGEAFF. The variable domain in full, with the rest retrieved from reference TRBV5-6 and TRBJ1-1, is DAGVTQSPTHLIKTRGQQVTLRCSPKSGHDTVSWYQQALGQGPQFIFQYYEEEERQRGNFPDRFSGHQFPNYSSELNVNALLLGDSALYLCASSRRVGEAFFGQGTRLTVV.

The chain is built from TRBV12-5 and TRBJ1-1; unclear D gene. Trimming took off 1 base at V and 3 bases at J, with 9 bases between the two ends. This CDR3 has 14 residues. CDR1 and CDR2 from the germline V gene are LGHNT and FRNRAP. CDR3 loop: CASGLGRADTEAFF. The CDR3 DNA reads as TGTGCTAGTGGTTTGGGCCGCGCGGACACTGAAGCTTTCTTT.

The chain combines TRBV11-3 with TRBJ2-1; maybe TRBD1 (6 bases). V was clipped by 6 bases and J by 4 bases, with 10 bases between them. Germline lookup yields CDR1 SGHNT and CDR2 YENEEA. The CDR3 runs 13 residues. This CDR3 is CASSARGYNEQFF. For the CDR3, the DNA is TGTGCCAGCAGTGCCAGGGGATACAATGAGCAGTTCTTC.

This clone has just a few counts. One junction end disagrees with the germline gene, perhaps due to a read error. The CDR3 DNA reads TGTGCCAGCGTTGGACAGGGGGAAAGTTTT. Protein sequence: CASVGQGESF. The rearrangement links TRBV6-5 to TRBJ1-5; 10 nucleotides line up with TRBD1. Per germline, CDR1 MNHEY and CDR2 SVGAGI. The CDR3 consists of 10 residues.

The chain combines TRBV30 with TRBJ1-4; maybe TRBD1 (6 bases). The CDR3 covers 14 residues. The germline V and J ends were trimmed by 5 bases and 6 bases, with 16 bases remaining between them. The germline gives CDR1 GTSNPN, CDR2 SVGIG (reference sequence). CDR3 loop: CAWGPGQWDEKLFF. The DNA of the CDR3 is TGTGCCTGGGGACCCGGACAGTGGGATGAAAAACTGTTTTTT.

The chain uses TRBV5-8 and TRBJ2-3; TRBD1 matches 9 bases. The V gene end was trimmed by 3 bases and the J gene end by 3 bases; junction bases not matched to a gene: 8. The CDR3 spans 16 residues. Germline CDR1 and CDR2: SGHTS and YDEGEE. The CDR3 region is CASSSLQGAGTDTQYF. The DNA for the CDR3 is TGTGCCAGCAGCTCCCTACAGGGGGCGGGGACAGATACGCAGTATTTT.

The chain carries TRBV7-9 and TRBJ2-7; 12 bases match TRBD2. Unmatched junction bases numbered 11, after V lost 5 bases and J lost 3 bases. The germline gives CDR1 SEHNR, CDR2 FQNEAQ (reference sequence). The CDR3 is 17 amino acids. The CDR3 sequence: CASSDPQKTSGSYEQYF. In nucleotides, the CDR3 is TGTGCCAGCAGCGATCCCCAAAAGACTAGCGGGAGCTACGAGCAGTACTTC. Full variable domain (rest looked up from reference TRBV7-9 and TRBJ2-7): DTGVSQNPRHKITKRGQNVTFRCDPISEHNRLYWYRQTLGQGPEFLTYFQNEAQLEKSRLLSDRFSAERPKGSFSTLEIQRTEQGDSAMYLCASSDPQKTSGSYEQYFGPGTRLTVT.

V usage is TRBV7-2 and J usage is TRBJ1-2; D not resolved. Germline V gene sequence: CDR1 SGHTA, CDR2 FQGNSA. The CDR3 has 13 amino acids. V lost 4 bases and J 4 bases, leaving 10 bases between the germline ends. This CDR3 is CASSSTRAYGYTF. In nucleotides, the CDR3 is TGTGCCAGCAGCTCGACGAGGGCCTATGGCTACACCTTC. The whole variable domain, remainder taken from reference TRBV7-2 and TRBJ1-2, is GAGVSQSPSNKVTEKGKDVELRCDPISGHTALYWYRQSLGQGLEFLIYFQGNSAPDKSGLPSDRFSAERTGGSVSTLTIQRTQQEDSAVYLCASSSTRAYGYTFGSGTRLTVV.